The sequence of this TCR beta chain was determined in a study of T cell repertoires in cytomegalovirus infection (dated by TCRdb to between 2019 and 2020). At the level of the whole study: Donor HLA type was relevant to the analysis, because carriage of CMV infection together with the matching HLA type was indicated by public TCR beta signatures. What the authors observed across the whole study: The ex vivo response was dominated by HLA-C-restricted CMV-specific TCR beta clonotypes, which also provided the single most frequent clonotype in two of eight donors. In both this cohort and an independent roughly 350-donor cohort, the cumulative frequency of public TCR beta family members distinguished carriers of CMV infection plus the relevant HLA type.

This clonotype was observed a handful of times. The clone's antigen remains unknown. No base-level quality is on record; no much larger clone is a single base apart. Data came from an Illumina HiSeq 1500. TCRdb took the public reads, trimmed them with fastp at Q25, ran MiXCR for clone calling and kept in-frame beta chains. Every entry covers one CDR3 protein and lists the most common genes and DNA from its rows. The sample has approximately 200,000 distinct CDR3 sequences on record, 28% of them singletons. The ten biggest clones cover approximately 30% of the sample. CDR1 is given as SGDLS and CDR2 as YYNGEE, both from the germline V gene. Germline trimming: 3 bases from V, 2 bases from J; junction bases outside gene matches: 5. From cysteine to phenylalanine, the CDR3 is 14 amino acids long. Only the CDR3 region is kept as DNA, spanning 42 bases read in frame from base 1.

This chain is built from TRBV9 and TRBJ2-7; TRBD1 fits 7 bases in the junction. The receptor was isolated from a human donor in good health (CMV status not recorded). Some clones in this sample may be carry-over from other donors' samples. The sample comprised PBMCs. The CDR3 protein is CASSESQGAYEQYF. The DNA reads as follows: TGTGCCAGCAGCGAGAGTCAGGGGGCCTACGAGCAGTACTTC.